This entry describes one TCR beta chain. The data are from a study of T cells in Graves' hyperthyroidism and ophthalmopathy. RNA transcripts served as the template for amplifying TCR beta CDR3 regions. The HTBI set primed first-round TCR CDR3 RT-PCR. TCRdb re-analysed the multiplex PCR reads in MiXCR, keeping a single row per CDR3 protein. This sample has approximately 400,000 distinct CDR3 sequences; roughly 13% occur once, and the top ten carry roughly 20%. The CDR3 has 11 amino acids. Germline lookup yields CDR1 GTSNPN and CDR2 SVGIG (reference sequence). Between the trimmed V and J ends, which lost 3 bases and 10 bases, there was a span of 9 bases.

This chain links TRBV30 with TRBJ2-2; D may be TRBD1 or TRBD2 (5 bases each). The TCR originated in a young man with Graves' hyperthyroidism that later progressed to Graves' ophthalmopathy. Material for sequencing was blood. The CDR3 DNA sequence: TGTGCCTGGAGCCGGGACGCGGAGCTGTTTTTT. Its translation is CAWSRDAELFF.